This entry describes one T cell receptor beta chain. This CDR3 spans 14 amino acids. Between the trimmed V and J ends, which lost 6 bases and 4 bases, there was a span of 16 bases. Germline CDR1 SNHLY, CDR2 FYNNEI. This entry belongs to a study of blood T cell repertoires in COVID-19. Study-wide context: T cells, B-cell-depleted T cells, or PBMCs supplied cDNA or gDNA.

Only in-frame clones appear in the TCRdb table, and some are missing; sequencing was by immunoSEQ multiplex PCR. The table lists around 300,000 clones, 75% to 95% of them singletons, with roughly 7.3% in the top ten. The receptor comes from a woman in her twenties or thirties with COVID-19, enrolled during active disease. The chain is built from TRBV2 and TRBJ2-7; possible D gene TRBD2, 6 bases. Source material: peripheral blood. The CDR3: CASRLAGKEYEQYF. CDR3 DNA sequence: TGTGCCAGCAGACTAGCAGGAAAAGAATACGAGCAGTACTTC.